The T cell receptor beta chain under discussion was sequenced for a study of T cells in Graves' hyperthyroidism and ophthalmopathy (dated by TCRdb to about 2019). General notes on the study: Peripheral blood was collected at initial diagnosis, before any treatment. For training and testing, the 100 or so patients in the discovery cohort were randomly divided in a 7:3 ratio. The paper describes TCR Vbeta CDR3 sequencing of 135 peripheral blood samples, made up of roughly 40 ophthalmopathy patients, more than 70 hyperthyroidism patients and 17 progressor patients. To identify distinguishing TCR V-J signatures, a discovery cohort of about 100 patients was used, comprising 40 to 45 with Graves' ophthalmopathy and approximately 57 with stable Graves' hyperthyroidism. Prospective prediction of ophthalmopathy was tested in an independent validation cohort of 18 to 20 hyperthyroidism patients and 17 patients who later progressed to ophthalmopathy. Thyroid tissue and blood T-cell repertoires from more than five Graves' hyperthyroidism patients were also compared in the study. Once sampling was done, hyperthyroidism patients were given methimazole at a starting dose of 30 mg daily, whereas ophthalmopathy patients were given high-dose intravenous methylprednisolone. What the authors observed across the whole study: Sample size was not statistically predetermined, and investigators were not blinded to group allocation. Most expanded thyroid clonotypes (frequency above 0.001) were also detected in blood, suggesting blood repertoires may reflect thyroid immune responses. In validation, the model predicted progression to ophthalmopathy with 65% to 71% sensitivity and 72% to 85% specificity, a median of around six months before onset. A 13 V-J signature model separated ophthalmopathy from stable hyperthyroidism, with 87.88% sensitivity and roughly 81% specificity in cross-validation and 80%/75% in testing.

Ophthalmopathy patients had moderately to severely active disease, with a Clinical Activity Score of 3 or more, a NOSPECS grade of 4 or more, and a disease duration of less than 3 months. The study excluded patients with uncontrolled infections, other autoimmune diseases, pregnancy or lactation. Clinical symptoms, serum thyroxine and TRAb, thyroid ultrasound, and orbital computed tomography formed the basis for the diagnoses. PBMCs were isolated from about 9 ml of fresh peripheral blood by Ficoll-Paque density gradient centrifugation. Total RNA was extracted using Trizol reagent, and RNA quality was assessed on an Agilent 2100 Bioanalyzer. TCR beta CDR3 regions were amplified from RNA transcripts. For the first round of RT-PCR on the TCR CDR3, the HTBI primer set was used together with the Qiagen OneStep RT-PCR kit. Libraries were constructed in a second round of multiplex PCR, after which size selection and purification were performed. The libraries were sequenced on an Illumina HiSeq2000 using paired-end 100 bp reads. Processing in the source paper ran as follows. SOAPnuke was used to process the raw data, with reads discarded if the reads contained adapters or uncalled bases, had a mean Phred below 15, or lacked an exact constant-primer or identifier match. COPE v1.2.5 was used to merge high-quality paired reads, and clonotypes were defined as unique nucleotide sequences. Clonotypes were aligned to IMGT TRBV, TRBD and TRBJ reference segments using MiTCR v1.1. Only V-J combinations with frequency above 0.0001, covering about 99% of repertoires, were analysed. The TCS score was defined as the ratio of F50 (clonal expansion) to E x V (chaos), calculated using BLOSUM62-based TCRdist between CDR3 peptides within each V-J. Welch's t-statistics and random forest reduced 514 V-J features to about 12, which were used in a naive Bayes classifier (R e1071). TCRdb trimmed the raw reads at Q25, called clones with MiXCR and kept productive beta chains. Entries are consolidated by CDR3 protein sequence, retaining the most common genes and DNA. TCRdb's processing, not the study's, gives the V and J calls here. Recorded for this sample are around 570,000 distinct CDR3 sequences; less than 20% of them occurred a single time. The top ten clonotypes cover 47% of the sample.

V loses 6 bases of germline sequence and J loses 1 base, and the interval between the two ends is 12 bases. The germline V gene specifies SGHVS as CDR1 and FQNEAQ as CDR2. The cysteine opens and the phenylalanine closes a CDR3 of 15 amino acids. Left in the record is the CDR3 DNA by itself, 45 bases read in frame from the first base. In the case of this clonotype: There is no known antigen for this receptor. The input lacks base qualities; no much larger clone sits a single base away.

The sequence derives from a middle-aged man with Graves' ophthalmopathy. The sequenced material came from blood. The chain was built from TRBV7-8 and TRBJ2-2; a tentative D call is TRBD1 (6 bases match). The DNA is TGTGCCAGCAGGCTCCGGGACAAGAACACCGGGGAGCTGTTTTTT. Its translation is CASRLRDKNTGELFF.